This TCR beta chain was observed in a study of vaccination effects on CD4 cells after COVID-19. The overall study: Sampling occurred a median 72 days post second dose, range 14 to 241.

This CDR3 comprises 15 residues. J lost 2 bases, V lost 1 base, and 2 bases had no gene match. CDR1 is SGHRS, CDR2 YFSETQ, per germline. As for this clone: Antigen specificity is unknown.

ViraFEST used viral peptide pools to expand antigen-specific CD4+ T cells before sequencing. Researchers isolated CD4+ T cells once approximately ten days of culture had elapsed. Either the BNT162b2 or mRNA-1273 vaccine was given to participants in two doses. Under 2.5 million PBMC were placed in each well, which was supplemented with approximately 9.7 IU/ml IL-2 and around 10 ug/ml peptides. IL-2 medium took the place of half the medium on both days 3 and 7. Here immunoSEQ multiplex PCR was the method, and the copy in TCRdb shows in-frame clones only, minus some. The data show 40,000 to 50,000 clones, with about 74% seen just once and over 12% held by the top ten.

This clonotype was obtained from a human donor who received a COVID-19 vaccine. The rearrangement uses TRBV5-1 and TRBJ2-1, with 8 bases matching TRBD1. The source material was CD4+ T cells from PBMCs cultured with HCoV-OC43 spike peptides, sampled after COVID-19 vaccination. Subset specified: HCoV-OC43 spike overlapping peptide pool stimulation. DNA for the CDR3: TGCGCCAGCAGCTTGTTACAGGGGGCCTACAATGAGCAGTTCTTC. Its translation: CASSLLQGAYNEQFF.